What follows are 14 T cell receptor beta chains derived from one specimen sequenced in a study of cytotoxic CD8 clonotypes in ibrutinib-treated CLL (dated by TCRdb to the early 2020s). The sample's time point label, in plain terms: less than 30 months on ibrutinib. Receptor libraries were prepared by the immunoSEQ multiplex PCR assay. The immuneACCESS repertoire file appears here via TCRdb, limited to in-frame rearrangements. These files lack a portion of the clones; in checked studies, under half of the deficit traces to unresolved V genes, and the cause of the others is not known. The sample table shows approximately 47,000 clones, and 65% are seen once. The biggest ten clones account for roughly 21% of the sample. Here the sequenced sample was PBMCs, taken after 24 months of ibrutinib treatment. The receptors derive from a human donor with chronic lymphocytic leukemia.

The genes are TRBV29-1 and TRBJ1-1; the match to TRBD1 covers 7 bases. From germline, CDR1 is SQVTM and CDR2 ANQGSEA. Trimming at V came to 8 bases and at J to 6 bases, leaving 6 bases not matched to a gene. The CDR3 spans 11 residues. CDR3 protein: CSTWTGSEAFF. CDR3 bases: TGCAGCACCTGGACAGGCTCTGAAGCTTTCTTT.

The V and J genes are TRBV2 and TRBJ2-5; D unresolved. CDR1 and CDR2 (germline): SNHLY, FYNNEI. The CDR3 sequence is 12 residues long. V was pared by 8 bases and J by 5 bases, with 12 bases between. Here the CDR3 reads CASGYGSETQYF. Here the CDR3 DNA reads TGTGCCAGCGGATACGGAAGCGAGACCCAGTACTTC.

The rearrangement links TRBV6-6 to TRBJ1-5; D gene ambiguous. V was cut by 7 bases and J by 8 bases, with 12 bases left in between. Germline V CDR1 and CDR2: MNHNY, SVGAGI (reference sequence). The CDR3 is 12 residues long. CDR3 coding DNA: TGTGCCAGCAAAAGAGGAGAGGAGCCCCAGCATTTT. Its protein product is CASKRGEEPQHF.

This chain links TRBV6-1 with TRBJ2-7; the D is unclear. Germline CDR1 MNHNS, CDR2 SASEGT. This CDR3 has 11 amino acids. Trimming pared 5 bases from V and 3 bases from J, leaving 5 bases between. CDR3 residues: CASSQDYEQYF. The CDR3, as DNA: TGTGCCAGCAGTCAAGACTACGAGCAGTACTTC.

This chain links TRBV19 with TRBJ2-5, with D unclear. V lost 5 bases, J lost 1 base, and 8 bases lay in between. Germline values: CDR1 LNHDA, CDR2 SQIVND (reference sequence). This CDR3 comprises 13 residues. CDR3 protein: CASSRSSQETQYF. In DNA, the CDR3 is TGTGCCAGTAGTCGGTCCAGCCAAGAGACCCAGTACTTC. Full variable domain (missing parts from reference TRBV19 and TRBJ2-5): DGGITQSPKYLFRKEGQNVTLSCEQNLNHDAMYWYRQDPGQGLRLIYYSQIVNDFQKGDIAEGYSVSREKKESFPLTVTSAQKNPTAFYLCASSRSSQETQYFGPGTRLLVL.

This rearrangement joins TRBV18 to TRBJ2-2; 9 nucleotides agree with TRBD1. The trim removed 6 bases at V and 3 bases at J, leaving 20 bases unmatched. The CDR3 covers 20 residues. CDR1 is KGHSH and CDR2 is LQKENI in the germline V gene. The CDR3 loop reads CASSRKIGTGTLRDTGELFF. CDR3 nucleotide sequence: TGTGCCAGCTCCCGAAAGATCGGGACAGGGACCCTGAGGGACACCGGGGAGCTGTTTTTT.

V gene TRBV11-2 combines with J gene TRBJ1-3; TRBD1 agrees at 9 bases. CDR3 length equals 19 residues. V shed 5 bases and J 3 bases; nucleotides not matched to a gene: 17. Germline V gives CDR1 SGHAT, CDR2 FQNNGV. The CDR3: CASSAGQGMVSRNGNTIYF. The DNA for the CDR3 is TGTGCCAGCAGCGCAGGACAGGGGATGGTTAGTAGGAATGGAAACACCATATATTTT.

The chain uses TRBV7-8 and TRBJ1-3, with TRBD1 matching 7 bases. After removal of 4 bases from V and 0 bases from J, the junction contained 3 bases not matched to a gene. CDR1 and CDR2 (germline): SGHVS, FQNEAQ. The CDR3 contains 15 residues. CDR3 region: CASSSGTASGNTIYF. The CDR3 DNA is TGTGCCAGCAGCTCGGGGACAGCCTCTGGAAACACCATATATTTT.

V is TRBV7-3 and J is TRBJ1-1; a weak D match, TRBD1 (5 bases). The V gene lost 0 bases and the J gene lost 3 bases, with 11 bases spanning the gap. Per germline, CDR1 SGHTA and CDR2 FQGTGA. The CDR3 length is 15 residues. This chain's CDR3 is CASSLTSGGYTEAFF. The DNA for the CDR3 is TGTGCCAGCAGCTTAACGTCCGGGGGGTACACTGAAGCTTTCTTT. Using reference TRBV7-3 and TRBJ1-1 for the parts outside the CDR3, the full variable domain is GAGVSQTPSNKVTEKGKYVELRCDPISGHTALYWYRQSLGQGPEFLIYFQGTGAADDSGLPNDRFFAVRPEGSVSTLKIQRTERGDSAVYLCASSLTSGGYTEAFFGQGTRLTVV.

The V and J genes are TRBV2 and TRBJ1-3, with a weak D call TRBD1 (5 bases). The CDR3 length is 15 residues. V was cut by 3 bases and J by 4 bases, with 13 bases left in between. Looked up from germline, CDR1 is SNHLY and CDR2 is FYNNEI. The CDR3 spells CASSDFRARGNTIYF. In DNA form, the CDR3 reads TGTGCCAGCAGTGATTTCAGGGCGCGGGGAAACACCATATATTTT.

This chain connects TRBV5-4 to TRBJ2-5, with D maybe TRBD2 (6 bases). Deletions cut 1 base from V and 11 bases from J, with 15 bases between. From germline, CDR1 is SGHNT and CDR2 YYREEE (reference sequence). CDR3 length: 13 residues. The DNA of the CDR3 is TGTGCCAGCAGCTTGTTTAGCGGAGGGAGTCAGTACTTC. It is translated as CASSLFSGGSQYF.

The chain uses TRBV30 and TRBJ2-2; D is perhaps TRBD2 (6 bases). This CDR3 is 14 amino acids long. Germline V CDR1 and CDR2: GTSNPN, SVGIG (reference sequence). Trimming cost V 7 bases and J 5 bases, with 17 bases left between them. The CDR3 loop reads CASPRGKGTGELFF. CDR3 DNA sequence: TGTGCCTCTCCCCGGGGGAAGGGGACCGGGGAGCTGTTTTTT.

This chain joins TRBV7-2 and TRBJ1-1; D is possibly TRBD1 (5 bases). Trimming cost V 3 bases and J 0 bases, with 11 bases left between them. This CDR3 has 15 residues. The germline V gene has CDR1 SGHTA and CDR2 FQGNSA. Here the CDR3 reads CASSFGGGLNTEAFF. In nucleotides, the CDR3 is TGTGCCAGCAGCTTTGGGGGGGGATTGAACACTGAAGCTTTCTTT.

This chain connects TRBV5-1 to TRBJ2-5; perhaps TRBD1 as D (5 bases). Germline V CDR1 and CDR2: SGHRS, YFSETQ. V gave up 4 bases and J gave up 4 bases, with 14 bases separating them. This CDR3 spans 14 amino acids. CDR3 in amino acids: CASSALGVGETQYF. In DNA form, the CDR3 reads TGCGCCAGCAGCGCCCTAGGGGTTGGAGAGACCCAGTACTTC.